Following are 15 T cell receptor beta chains from one sample sequenced in a study of post-analysis software for immune sequencing data. Study outcomes and limitations: Compared with controls, patients had more of roughly 5 TRBV segments, including TRBV5-6, TRBV5-1 and TRBV20-1.

cDNA libraries of TCR beta carried unique molecular identifiers. From the PCR reads, TCRdb called clonotypes with MiXCR, one entry per CDR3 protein. The table includes about 500,000 distinct CDR3 sequences, roughly 45% detected once. No antigens are known for them. Input material: blood. These receptors came from a girl aged 10-17 years with multiple sclerosis.

The DNA of the CDR3 is TGTGCCAGCAGCCTCCCGAGCGGCCATATGAACACTGAAGCTTTCTTT. Its protein product is CASSLPSGHMNTEAFF. The chain links TRBV7-9 to TRBJ1-1, with no clear D. CDR1 SEHNR and CDR2 FQNEAQ come from the germline V gene (reference sequence). The V gene lost 5 bases and the J gene lost 0 bases, with 16 bases spanning the gap. The CDR3 covers 16 residues.

V and J are TRBV7-2 and TRBJ2-7; either TRBD1 or TRBD2 may supply D (6 bases each). The CDR3 runs 15 residues. The V end was cut by 5 bases, the J end by 0 bases, with 14 bases between. The V gene's germline CDR1 is SGHTA and CDR2 FQGNSA. In DNA form, the CDR3 reads TGTGCCAGCAGCCCTCGGAGGGGGAGCTCCTACGAGCAGTACTTC. Translation: CASSPRRGSSYEQYF.

The chain is built from TRBV12-3 or TRBV12-4 and TRBJ1-1; D might be TRBD1 (5 bases). The CDR3 length is 15 residues. The germline V and J ends were trimmed by 3 bases and 1 base, with 12 bases remaining between them. CDR3 bases: TGTGCCAGCAGTTTCTCCTTGGGGGGGAACACTGAAGCTTTCTTT. This sequence encodes CASSFSLGGNTEAFF.

The gene calls are TRBV29-1 and TRBJ2-1; possibly TRBD1 or TRBD2 for D (5 bases each). Per germline, CDR1 SQVTM and CDR2 ANQGSEA. Deletions cut 3 bases from V and 3 bases from J, with 15 bases between. This CDR3 spans 15 amino acids. CDR3 loop: CSVDFSEGHYNEQFF. DNA of the CDR3: TGCAGCGTTGATTTCTCAGAGGGGCACTACAATGAGCAGTTCTTC.

CDR3 DNA: TGCAGTGCTAACGACGTCGCTCCCAAAAACATTCAGTACTTC. This encodes CSANDVAPKNIQYF. The V and J genes are TRBV20-1 and TRBJ2-4; no firm D call. V lost 4 bases and J 2 bases, leaving 12 bases between the germline ends. CDR3 length: 14 amino acids. The germline V gene encodes CDR1 DFQATT and CDR2 SNEGSKA (reference sequence).

This clonotype was picked up a small number of times. This chain links TRBV2 with TRBJ2-1; 11 bases are a match to TRBD2. Germline assignment: CDR1 SNHLY and CDR2 FYNNEI. The CDR3 consists of 17 residues. J gave up 4 bases and V 6 bases, and 11 bases lay outside the gene matches. This CDR3 reads CASRETKGLAAYNEQFF. DNA of the CDR3: TGTGCCAGCAGGGAAACTAAGGGACTAGCGGCATACAATGAGCAGTTCTTC.

This clonotype was detected only a few times. This sequence joins TRBV4-3 and TRBJ2-5; 10 bases match TRBD1. The CDR3 extends over 16 amino acids. Trimming cost V 2 bases and J 5 bases; bases outside gene matches: 8. CDR1 is LGHNA, CDR2 YSLEER, per germline. CDR3 loop: CASSQNRQGAGETQYF. CDR3 sequence (DNA): TGCGCCAGCAGCCAAAATAGACAGGGGGCGGGCGAGACCCAGTACTTC.

This clonotype turned up a few times. This chain uses TRBV12-3 or TRBV12-4 with TRBJ2-7, with D perhaps TRBD2 (6 bases). The V end lost 7 bases, the J end lost 6 bases, and 22 bases lay between the germline ends. This CDR3 region has 15 residues. The CDR3 region is CASNLGQGLSPEQYF. The DNA of the CDR3 is TGTGCCAGCAATCTAGGGCAGGGACTCTCTCCCGAGCAGTACTTC.

The chain couples TRBV25-1 to TRBJ2-5; TRBD2 is a possible D gene (6 bases). The CDR3 sequence is 14 residues long. Germline CDR1 MGHDK, CDR2 SYGVNS. Trimming pared 2 bases from V and 5 bases from J, leaving 12 bases between. CDR3: CASSEGEEHETQYF. The DNA for the CDR3 is TGTGCCAGCAGTGAAGGGGAGGAGCACGAGACCCAGTACTTC.

This clonotype was counted between two and nine times. This sequence joins TRBV12-3 or TRBV12-4 and TRBJ2-3; D gene unclear. The CDR3 is 15 residues long. V was pared by 5 bases and J by 6 bases, with 18 bases between. CDR3: CASSPTSPNPDTQYF. For the CDR3, the DNA is TGTGCCAGCAGTCCCACAAGTCCCAACCCGGATACGCAGTATTTT.

Regarding this clonotype: The germline gene is not matched at one end of the junction; a read error may be the cause. In nucleotides, the CDR3 is TGCGGCGTTGATAGGTCCAGGGGGCTTCCCGGTGGCTACACCTTC. Amino acids: CGVDRSRGLPGGYTF. The chain couples TRBV29-1 to TRBJ1-2, with TRBD1 identical over 8 bases. This CDR3 has 15 amino acids. Germline V gene lookup returns CDR1 SQVTM and CDR2 ANQGSEA.

This clonotype has more than one count but fewer than ten. The genes are TRBV13 and TRBJ2-5; D ambiguous. Germline V gives CDR1 PRHDT, CDR2 FYEKMQ (reference sequence). The CDR3 covers 13 residues. The V end lost 1 base, the J end lost 4 bases, and 7 bases lay between the germline ends. The CDR3: CASSLAVSETQYF. The CDR3 DNA follows: TGTGCCAGCAGCTTAGCAGTATCAGAGACCCAGTACTTC.

This clonotype was seen a single time. The V call is TRBV5-1, the J call TRBJ2-1; D is ambiguous. CDR3 size: 12 residues. Per the germline V gene, CDR1 is SGHRS and CDR2 is YFSETQ. The V and J ends lost 3 bases and 10 bases respectively, with 11 bases between them. CDR3 bases: TGCGCCAGCAGCTCCGACGGCTACGAGCAGTTCTTC. Encoded protein: CASSSDGYEQFF.

The V gene is TRBV20-1, the J gene TRBJ1-5; D is uncertain. With 1 base removed from V and 0 bases from J, the gap between germline ends came to 13 bases. Germline V gene data show CDR1 as DFQATT and CDR2 as SNEGSKA (reference sequence). This CDR3 has 16 residues. The CDR3 is CSARGGWGGSNQPQHF. CDR3 coding DNA: TGCAGTGCTAGAGGGGGTTGGGGTGGTAGCAATCAGCCCCAGCATTTT.

In its sample, this clonotype was seen a few times. This rearrangement joins TRBV20-1 to TRBJ1-2; D is ambiguous. Germline-derived CDR1 and CDR2 are DFQATT and SNEGSKA (reference sequence). The CDR3 is 13 amino acids. Trimming shortened V by 0 bases and J by 2 bases, and 7 bases separated the two germline ends. CDR3 region: CSARDTINYGYTF. The CDR3 coding sequence is TGCAGTGCTAGAGATACTATAAACTATGGCTACACCTTC.